The present entry profiles one T cell receptor (beta chain) with its context. CDR1 and CDR2 from the germline V gene are SGHTA and FQGTGA. CDR3 length equals 16 residues. V was pared by 1 base and J by 0 bases, with 3 bases of the junction left unmatched. The data are from a study of CD8 T cells in Susac syndrome. It was with random hexamers that roughly 0.5 to 1 ug RNA was reverse transcribed. TCRdb passed the immunoSEQ multiplex PCR reads through MiXCR, listing each CDR3 protein once. In the table there are around 130,000 distinct CDR3 sequences, roughly 92% of which are singletons. This chain links TRBV7-3 with TRBJ2-5; 9 bases match TRBD2. Sequencing was done on a sample of CD4+ T cells from PBMCs. This receptor was taken from a human donor in good health. CDR3 sequence: CASSLSLAGDQETQYF. In DNA form, the CDR3 reads TGTGCCAGCAGCTTAAGTTTAGCGGGGGACCAAGAGACCCAGTACTTC.